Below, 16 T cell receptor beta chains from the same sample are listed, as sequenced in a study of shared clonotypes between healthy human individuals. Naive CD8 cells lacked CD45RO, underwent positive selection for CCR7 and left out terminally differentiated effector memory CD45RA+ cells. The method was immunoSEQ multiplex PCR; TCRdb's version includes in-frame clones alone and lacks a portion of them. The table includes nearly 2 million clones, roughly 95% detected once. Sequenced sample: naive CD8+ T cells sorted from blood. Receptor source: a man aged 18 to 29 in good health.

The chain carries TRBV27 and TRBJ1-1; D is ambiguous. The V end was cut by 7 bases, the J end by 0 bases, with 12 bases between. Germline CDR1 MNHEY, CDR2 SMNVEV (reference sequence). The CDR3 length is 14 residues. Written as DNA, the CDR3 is TGTGCCAGCAACCCCCTGGGAATGAACACTGAAGCTTTCTTT. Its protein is CASNPLGMNTEAFF.

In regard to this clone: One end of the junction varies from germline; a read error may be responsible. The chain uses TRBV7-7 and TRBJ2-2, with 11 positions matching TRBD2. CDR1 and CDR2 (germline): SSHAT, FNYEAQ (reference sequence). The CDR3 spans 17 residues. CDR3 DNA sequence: TGTGCTAGCAGCCCCGGGGTAGCGGGAGGGCCGACCGGGGAGCTGTTTTTT. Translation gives CASSPGVAGGPTGELFF.

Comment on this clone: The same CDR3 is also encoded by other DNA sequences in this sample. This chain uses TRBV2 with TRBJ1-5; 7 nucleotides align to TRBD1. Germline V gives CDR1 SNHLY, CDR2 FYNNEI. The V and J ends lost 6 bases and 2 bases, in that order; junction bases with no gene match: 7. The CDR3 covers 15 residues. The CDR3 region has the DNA TGTGCCAGCAGCGACCTCACAGGGGGCAATCAGCCCCAGCATTTT. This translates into CASSDLTGGNQPQHF.

The CDR3 nucleotides read TGCGCCAGCAGCCAGGCTATCTCCTACGAGCAGTACTTC. Translation: CASSQAISYEQYF. The chain combines TRBV4-3 with TRBJ2-7; D is uncertain. Germline V gene sequence: CDR1 LGHNA, CDR2 YSLEER. With 3 bases removed from V and 0 bases from J, the gap between germline ends came to 6 bases. The CDR3 spans 13 residues.

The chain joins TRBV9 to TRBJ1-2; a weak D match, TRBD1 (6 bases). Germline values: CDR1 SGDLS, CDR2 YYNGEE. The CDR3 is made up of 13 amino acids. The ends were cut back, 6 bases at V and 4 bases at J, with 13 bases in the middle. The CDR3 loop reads CASTGGGTYGYTF. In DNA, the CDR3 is TGTGCCAGCACCGGAGGGGGTACCTATGGCTACACCTTC.

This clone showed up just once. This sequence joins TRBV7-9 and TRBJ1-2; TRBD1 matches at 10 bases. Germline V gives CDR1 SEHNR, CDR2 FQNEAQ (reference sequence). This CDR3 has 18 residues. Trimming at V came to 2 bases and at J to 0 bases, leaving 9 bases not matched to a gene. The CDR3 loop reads CASSLSGTGVQANYGYTF. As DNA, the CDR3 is TGTGCCAGCAGCTTAAGTGGGACAGGGGTTCAAGCTAACTATGGCTACACCTTC.

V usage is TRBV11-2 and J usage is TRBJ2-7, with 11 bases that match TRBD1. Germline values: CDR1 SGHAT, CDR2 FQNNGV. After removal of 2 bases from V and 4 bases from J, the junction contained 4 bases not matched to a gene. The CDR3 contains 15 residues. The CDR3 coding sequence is TGTGCCAGCAGCTTATCCGGGACAGGGGGGTACGAGCAGTACTTC. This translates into CASSLSGTGGYEQYF.

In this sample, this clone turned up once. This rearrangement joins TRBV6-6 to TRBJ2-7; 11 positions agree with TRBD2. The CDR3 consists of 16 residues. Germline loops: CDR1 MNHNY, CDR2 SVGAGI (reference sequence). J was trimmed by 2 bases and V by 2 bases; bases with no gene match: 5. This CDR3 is CASSYAPGLAAYEQYF. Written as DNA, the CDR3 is TGTGCCAGCAGTTACGCGCCGGGACTAGCGGCCTACGAGCAGTACTTC.

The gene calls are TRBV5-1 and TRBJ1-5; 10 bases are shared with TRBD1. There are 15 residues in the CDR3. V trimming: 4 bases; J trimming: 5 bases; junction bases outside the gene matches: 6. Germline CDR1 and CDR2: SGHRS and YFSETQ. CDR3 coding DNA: TGCGCCAGCAGCGGGGACAGGGGTTTTTATCAGCCCCAGCATTTT. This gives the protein CASSGDRGFYQPQHF.

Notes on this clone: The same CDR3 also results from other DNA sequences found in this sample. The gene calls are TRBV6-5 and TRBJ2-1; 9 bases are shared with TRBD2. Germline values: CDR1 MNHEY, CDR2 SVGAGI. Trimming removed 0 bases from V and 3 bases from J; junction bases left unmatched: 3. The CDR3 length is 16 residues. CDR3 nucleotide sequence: TGTGCCAGCAGTTACTCGAATAGCGGGGGCTACAATGAGCAGTTCTTC. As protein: CASSYSNSGGYNEQFF.

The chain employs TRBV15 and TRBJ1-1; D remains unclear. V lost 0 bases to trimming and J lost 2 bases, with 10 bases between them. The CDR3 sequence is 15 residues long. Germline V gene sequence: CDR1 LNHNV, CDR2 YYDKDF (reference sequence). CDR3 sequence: CATSREGFSNTEAFF. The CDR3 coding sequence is TGTGCCACCAGCAGAGAGGGATTTAGTAACACTGAAGCTTTCTTT. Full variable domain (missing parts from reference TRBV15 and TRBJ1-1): DAMVIQNPRYQVTQFGKPVTLSCSQTLNHNVMYWYQQKSSQAPKLLFHYYDKDFNNEADTPDNFQSRRPNTSFCFLDIRSPGLGDTAMYLCATSREGFSNTEAFFGQGTRLTVV.

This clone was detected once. DNA of the CDR3: TGTGCCACCTCTTCAGATCTCGAGCATAAGTACTTC. Protein product: CATSSDLEHKYF. This rearrangement joins TRBV15 to TRBJ2-7; no reliable D call. Trimming shortened V by 8 bases and J by 11 bases, and 19 bases separated the two germline ends. This CDR3 is 12 amino acids long. Germline values: CDR1 LNHNV, CDR2 YYDKDF (reference sequence). Full variable domain (outside the CDR3, taken from reference TRBV15 and TRBJ2-7): DAMVIQNPRYQVTQFGKPVTLSCSQTLNHNVMYWYQQKSSQAPKLLFHYYDKDFNNEADTPDNFQSRRPNTSFCFLDIRSPGLGDTAMYLCATSSDLEHKYFGPGTRLTVT.

The CDR3 loop reads CASSFTGATEAFF. CDR3 nucleotide sequence: TGTGCCAGCAGCTTCACAGGGGCGACTGAAGCTTTCTTT. The chain links TRBV7-2 to TRBJ1-1; 7 nucleotides agree with TRBD1. The CDR3 totals 13 residues. Germline CDR1 reads SGHTA; CDR2 reads FQGNSA. V dropped 3 bases and J dropped 5; count of bases not matched to a gene: 3.

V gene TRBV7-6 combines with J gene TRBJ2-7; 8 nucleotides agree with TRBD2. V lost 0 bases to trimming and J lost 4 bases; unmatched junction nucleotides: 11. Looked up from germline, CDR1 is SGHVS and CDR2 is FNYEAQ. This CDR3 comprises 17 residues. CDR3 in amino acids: CASSLAPWERGTYEQYF. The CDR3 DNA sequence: TGTGCCAGCAGCTTAGCCCCATGGGAGCGGGGGACATACGAGCAGTACTTC. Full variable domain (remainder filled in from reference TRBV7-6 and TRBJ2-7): GAGVSQSPRYKVTKRGQDVALRCDPISGHVSLYWYRQALGQGPEFLTYFNYEAQQDKSGLPNDRFSAERPEGSISTLTIQRTEQRDSAMYRCASSLAPWERGTYEQYFGPGTRLTVT.

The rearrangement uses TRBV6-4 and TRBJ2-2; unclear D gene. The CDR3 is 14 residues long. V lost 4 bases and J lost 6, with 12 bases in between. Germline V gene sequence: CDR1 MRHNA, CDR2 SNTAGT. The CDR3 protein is CASSVVPQAGELFF. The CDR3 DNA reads TGTGCCAGCAGTGTTGTCCCTCAGGCCGGGGAGCTGTTTTTT.

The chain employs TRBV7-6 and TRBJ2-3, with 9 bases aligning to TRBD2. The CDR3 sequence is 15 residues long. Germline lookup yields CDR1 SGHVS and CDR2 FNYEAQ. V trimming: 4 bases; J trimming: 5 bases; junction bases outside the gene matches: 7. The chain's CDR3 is CASSWTVLAGDTQYF. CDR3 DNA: TGTGCCAGCAGCTGGACGGTACTAGCGGGAGATACGCAGTATTTT.